This T cell receptor (beta chain) came from a study of blood T cells in healthy people across ages (dated by TCRdb to the mid-2010s). About the study as a whole: In model experiments, roughly one uniquely barcoded TCR beta cDNA molecule per two T cells was captured by template switching. To track age-related changes in TCR beta repertoire diversity, the study relied on deep sequencing normalized with unique cDNA molecular identifiers. Two additional independent replicas of 1 million unique cDNA reads from the same blood draw were analyzed for two donors (one aged 18 to 30 and one aged 80 or older). Donors were grouped into four age groups: young (average approximately 15 years), middle-aged (over 35), aged (around 60) and long-lived (about 90).

General findings and caveats noted by the study authors: Because the CMV infection status of the donors was unknown, age-related changes in expanded clonotypes may potentially have been confounded. Estimates of total diversity based on one million sequenced T cells were regarded as lower bounds and as underestimates. There was a strong correlation between observed TCR beta diversity and the percentage of naive T cells measured by flow cytometry. Observed TCR beta diversity per million T cells fell roughly linearly with age, and a significant reduction was already apparent by age roughly 41. The long-lived group showed more naive CD4+ T cells, fewer expanded clones and increased TCR diversity than the aged group, suggesting age selection. Because profiling used bulk unsorted PBMCs, naive and antigen-experienced compartments could not be compared conclusively.

The library came from 5' RACE. TCRdb names Illumina HiSeq 2500 as the instrument used. A second roughly 6 to 12 cycle PCR used a sample-barcoded 5' primer and a J-beta primer mix. A template-switch 5' adaptor carrying 12 random nucleotides introduced a unique molecular identifier onto each TCR beta cDNA molecule. Each sample yielded at least 3 million CDR3-containing paired-end reads. All of the RNA was converted into first-strand cDNA using the Mint cDNA synthesis kit, with a TRBC-specific oligonucleotide serving as the primer. Following uracil-DNA glycosylase treatment, all cDNA underwent a first 18-cycle PCR with the universal primers M1SS and BC2_uni_R. On the study's bioinformatics: For normalization, 1 million high-quality reads, each with a distinct molecular identifier, were randomly selected from each sample. Instead of being binned into consensus sequences, reads with shared molecular identifiers were discarded. MiTCR, set to a Q25 quality threshold and the strictest error-elimination algorithm, was used for CDR3 identification, clonotype clustering and error correction. A nonparametric unseen species model with Euler transformation was used to estimate a lower bound on total TCR beta diversity. TCRdb passed the public sequencing reads through fastp at Q25 and MiXCR, retaining productive beta sequences. Records with the same CDR3 protein are collapsed into one entry carrying the most frequent genes and DNA. None of the V and J calls come from the authors' own analysis; TCRdb made them. Present in this sample are about 800,000 distinct CDR3 sequences, around 25% of which were seen just once. Roughly 3.8% of the sample belongs to the ten largest clones.

Points on this clonotype: Its antigen has not been determined. No quality values exist for individual bases; no much larger clone is one base distant.

The donors were 40 or so Caucasian individuals from Russia, aged 6 to 90 years, who were systemically healthy. Each donor gave about 9.8 milliliters of peripheral blood, drawn into EDTA-treated Vacutainer tubes. PBMCs were isolated by Ficoll-Paque density-gradient centrifugation, with at least 6 million obtained per sample. Trizol reagent was used to extract total RNA from PBMCs, with at least 5 micrograms per sample. Naive CD45RAhigh/CD27high T cell percentages were measured by flow cytometry on a PBMC aliquot from every donor. The CDR3 contains 13 residues, cysteine and phenylalanine counted. The entry retains the CDR3 DNA only, 39 bases that are in frame from base 1. V ends up 3 bases short and J 12 bases short, with an unmatched junction base count of 10. The germline V gene encodes CDR1 SGHNT and CDR2 YYREEE (reference sequence). This sample was also put to use in a study of T cells of mothers and their children. From that second study: The donors were nine systemically healthy Caucasian individuals, made up of three mothers and their six children. cDNA synthesis used all of the extracted RNA, with 1.5 ug of RNA in each 15 ul reaction. In the second PCR, the M1S primer introduced both the sample barcodes and 2-4 random nucleotides. Each mother yielded over 8 million TCR beta CDR3 reads and each child 3 million to 3.5 million reads. In both related and unrelated pairs, thymic selection shapes the output of TCR recombination in a similar way, with inherited differences having only a minor effect. Normalized repertoire overlap was always slightly but never significantly higher in related than unrelated mother-child pairs. No persistent microchimeric T cell clones were detected, at a sensitivity of roughly 100 clones per million clonotypes. In the study, deep NGS was used to compare the TCR beta repertoires of mothers and children, and features distinguishing related mother-child pairs from unrelated individuals were sought. On average, the children were around 11 +/- 4 years old, while the mothers were about 37 +/- 4 years old. After adapter ligation was performed with NEBNext reagents, the libraries were sequenced on an Illumina HiSeq 2000 with 100+100 nt paired-end reads. To avoid cross-contamination, the mother libraries and the child libraries were prepared a month apart and sequenced in separate runs. For each donor, somewhere between roughly 450,000 and 2,000,000 distinct TCR beta clonotypes were identified. Naive TCR beta clonotypes were estimated from low-frequency clonotypes matched to each donor's FACS-determined naive share, without sorting.

This TCR was recovered from a boy between 10 and 17 years old in good health. In this chain, TRBV5-4 is recombined with TRBJ2-7; 9 bases in the junction line up with TRBD2. Source material: blood. The bases read TGTGCCAGCAGCTCCCCTGGCGGGGGGGCCTGGTACTTC. The encoded protein is CASSSPGGGAWYF.